This is a list of T cell receptor beta chains from one sample in a study of response to subunit inactivated influenza vaccine. Via MiXCR, TCRdb re-called the RT-PCR reads, giving one row per CDR3 protein. This table holds 180,000 or so distinct CDR3 sequences, 9.5% to 15% found once. These data also featured in a second study, about T cells expressing NK-cell markers.

Sequenced material: CD8+ T cells sorted from PBMCs, taken less than 13 days after vaccination. The receptors were gathered from a man aged 50-59 years who received an inactivated influenza vaccine. Each CDR3 is given with its conserved first and last residue. A D gene is named only where the DNA matches it firmly. Expanded clones get a size class; other rows say once, few or many, or leave the size out.

j_call | d_call | clone_size | v_call | cdr3_aa | cdr3_nt
TRBJ2-2 | TRBD1 | few | TRBV27 | CASSSTGGANTGELFF | TGTGCCAGCAGTTCGACAGGGGGCGCGAACACCGGGGAGCTGTTTTTT
TRBJ2-7 | - | - | TRBV12-3/TRBV12-4 | CASSSRQGLYEQYF | TGTGCCAGCAGTTCCAGACAGGGACTCTACGAGCAGTACTTC
TRBJ2-1 | - | many | TRBV28 | CASSLFGNEQFF | TGTGCCAGCTCTCTCTTCGGCAATGAGCAGTTCTTC
TRBJ1-4 | TRBD1 | few | TRBV28 | CASSSDQIRTGGDSREKLFF | TGTGCCAGCAGTTCGGACCAAATAAGGACAGGGGGCGATTCGAGAGAAAAACTGTTTTTT
TRBJ2-1 | TRBD2 | - | TRBV6-2/TRBV6-3 | CASSYLAGGQNEQFF | TGTGCCAGCAGTTACCTAGCGGGGGGCCAGAATGAGCAGTTCTTC
TRBJ2-1 | TRBD1 | few | TRBV24-1 | CATSDLSGTGGNEQFF | TGTGCCACCAGTGATTTGTCTGGGACAGGGGGCAATGAGCAGTTCTTC
TRBJ1-4 | TRBD1 | few | TRBV7-6 | CASSSTGGEKLFF | TGTGCCAGCAGCTCGACAGGGGGTGAAAAACTGTTTTTT
TRBJ1-2 | TRBD1 | few | TRBV7-9 | CASSIGTGNYGYTF | TGTGCCAGCAGCATCGGGACAGGGAACTATGGCTACACCTTC
TRBJ1-1 | - | many | TRBV20-1 | CSARDLRKEGGAFF | TGCAGTGCTAGAGATCTGAGAAAGGAAGGGGGGGCTTTCTTT
TRBJ2-3 | - | many | TRBV5-6 | CASSSILDTQYF | TGTGCCAGCAGCTCTATTTTAGATACGCAGTATTTT